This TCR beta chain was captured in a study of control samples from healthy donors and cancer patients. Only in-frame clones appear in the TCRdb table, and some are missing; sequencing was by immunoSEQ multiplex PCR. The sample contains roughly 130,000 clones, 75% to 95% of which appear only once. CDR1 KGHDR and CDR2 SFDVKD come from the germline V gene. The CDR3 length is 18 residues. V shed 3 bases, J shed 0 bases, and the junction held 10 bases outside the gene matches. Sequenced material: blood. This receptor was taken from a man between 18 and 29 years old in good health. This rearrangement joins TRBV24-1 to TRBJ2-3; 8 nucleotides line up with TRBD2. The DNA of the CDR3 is TGTGCCACCAGTGATCCGGGACTAGTATTCTCTAGCACAGATACGCAGTATTTT. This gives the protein CATSDPGLVFSSTDTQYF.